This T cell receptor beta chain was sequenced during a study of blood T cell repertoires in COVID-19. About the study: T cells, B-cell-depleted T cells, or PBMCs provided the cDNA or gDNA that served as material.

How the authors handled the data: Nucleated cell number was recorded as an estimate derived from reference gene primer amplification. Clones were read by immunoSEQ multiplex PCR, and TCRdb kept only the in-frame ones, dropping some. For V, J and clone size, that table is used; D and trimming come from the DNA. The sample holds around 45,000 clones, about 89% seen once. Germline V lookup: CDR1 SGHDN, CDR2 FVKESK. The V and J ends lost 4 bases and 10 bases respectively, with 11 bases between them. The CDR3 is made up of 13 amino acids. The sequence was collected from a man between 65 and 79 years old with active COVID-19. V usage is TRBV14 and J usage is TRBJ1-6, with D possibly TRBD1 on 6 matching bases. Sequences were obtained from peripheral blood. In DNA form, the CDR3 reads TGTGCCAGCAGCCTCACAGGGTTCTCACCCCTCCACTTT. Translation gives CASSLTGFSPLHF. The variable domain in full, completed from reference TRBV14 and TRBJ1-6, reads EAGVTQFPSHSVIEKGQTVTLRCDPISGHDNLYWYRRVMGKEIKFLLHFVKESKQDESGMPNNRFLAERTGGTYSTLKVQPAELEDSGVYFCASSLTGFSPLHFGNGTRLTVT.